Shown below are 3 T cell receptor beta chains from a single sample sequenced in a study of tumor and adjacent non-tumor tissue in lung cancer. No cell sorting was done before RNA was extracted from the tissue. TCRbeta libraries were built with three rounds of nested PCR, modified from ARM-PCR. Each CDR3 protein gets one entry after TCRdb re-called the multiplex PCR reads with MiXCR. The sample contains some 90,000 distinct CDR3 sequences, around two thirds of which appear only once. Sequencing was carried out using lung tumor tissue. These receptors were collected from a man in his sixties or seventies with non-small cell lung cancer.

Details on this clonotype: A much larger clone sits a single nucleotide away, making a read error possible. The rearrangement links TRBV7-9 to TRBJ1-1; a weak D match, TRBD1 (6 bases). V lost 3 bases and J lost 5, with 10 bases in between. This CDR3 contains 13 residues. The germline gives CDR1 SEHNR, CDR2 FQNEAQ (reference sequence). The CDR3 DNA sequence: TGTGCCAGCAGCTTCGGGACAAAGACTGAAGCTTTCTTT. This translates into CASSFGTKTEAFF.

This clonotype was recorded at least ten times. The CDR3 protein is CASSFQGPSYEQYF. In DNA, the CDR3 is TGTGCCAGCAGTTTTCAGGGTCCCTCTTACGAGCAGTACTTC. This sequence joins TRBV28 and TRBJ2-7; the D gene is possibly TRBD1 (5 bases). Germline V gene data show CDR1 as MDHEN and CDR2 as SYDVKM. The V and J ends lost 3 bases and 4 bases respectively, with 13 bases between them. There are 14 residues in the CDR3.

This clonotype was recorded a few times. The V call is TRBV30, the J call TRBJ2-2, with D unresolved. V lost 0 bases and J lost 6, with 8 bases in between. In germline, CDR1 is GTSNPN, CDR2 SVGIG (reference sequence). The CDR3 is made up of 13 amino acids. In DNA form, the CDR3 reads TGTGCCTGGAGTGTAAGTGCGGCCGGGGAGCTGTTTTTT. This gives the protein CAWSVSAAGELFF.